What follows describes a single TCR beta chain. The germline V gene encodes CDR1 LGHDT and CDR2 YNNKEL (reference sequence). V was cut by 4 bases and J by 7 bases, with 14 bases left in between. The CDR3 sequence is 13 residues long. This entry belongs to a study of CD8 T cells in Susac syndrome. The RNA input was roughly 0.45 to 1 ug, and it was reverse transcribed with random hexamers. The amplification used immunoSEQ multiplex PCR on TCR beta CDR3; it spanned 54 Vbeta and 13 Jbeta. TCRdb reprocessed the immunoSEQ multiplex PCR reads with MiXCR, giving one entry per CDR3 protein. The table records 150,000 to 200,000 distinct CDR3 sequences, 85% to 95% of them present only once.

The sample was CD8+ T cells from PBMCs. This receptor was identified in a human donor with multiple sclerosis. The chain uses TRBV3-1 and TRBJ2-7; D may be TRBD2 (5 bases). The CDR3 protein is CASSPSPSGEQYF. For the CDR3, the DNA is TGTGCCAGCAGCCCCAGCCCTTCGGGGGAGCAGTACTTC.